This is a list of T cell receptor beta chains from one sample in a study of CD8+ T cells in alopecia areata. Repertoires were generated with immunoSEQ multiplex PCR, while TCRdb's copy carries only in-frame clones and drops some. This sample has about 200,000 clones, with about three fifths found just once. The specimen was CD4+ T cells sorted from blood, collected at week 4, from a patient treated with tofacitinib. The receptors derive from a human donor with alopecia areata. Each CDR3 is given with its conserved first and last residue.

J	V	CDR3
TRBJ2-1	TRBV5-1	CASSLTATSGGRNEQFF
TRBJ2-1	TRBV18	CASSPPSQTRGAEQFF
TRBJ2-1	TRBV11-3	CASSLAMGGDEQFF
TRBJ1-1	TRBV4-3	CASSQDGRGPGNTEAFF
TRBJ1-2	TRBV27	CASSPIQGGAYGYTF
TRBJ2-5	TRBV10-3	CAISAPRTGEGETQYF
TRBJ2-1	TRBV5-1	CASSITSRNSNEQFF
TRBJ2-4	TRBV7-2	CASSLAHRRSLNIQYF
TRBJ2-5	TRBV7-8	CASSLGGQETQYF
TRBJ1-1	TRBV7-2	CASSDDAGSKNTEAFF
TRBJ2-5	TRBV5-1	CASSLAGRGASQETQYF